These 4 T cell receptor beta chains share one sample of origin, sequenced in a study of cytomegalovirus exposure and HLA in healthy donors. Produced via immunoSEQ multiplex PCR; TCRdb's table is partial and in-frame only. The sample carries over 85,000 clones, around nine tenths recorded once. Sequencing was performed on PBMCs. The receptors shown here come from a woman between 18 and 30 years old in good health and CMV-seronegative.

The CDR3 reads CASSQFRPGQGANSPLHF. The CDR3 coding sequence is TGCGCCAGCAGCCAATTTCGTCCGGGACAGGGGGCGAATTCACCCCTCCACTTT. V gene TRBV4-3 combines with J gene TRBJ1-6, with 12 bases that match TRBD1. The CDR3 is made up of 18 amino acids. Germline CDR1 reads LGHNA; CDR2 reads YSLEER. V shed 2 bases and J 7 bases; nucleotides not matched to a gene: 9.

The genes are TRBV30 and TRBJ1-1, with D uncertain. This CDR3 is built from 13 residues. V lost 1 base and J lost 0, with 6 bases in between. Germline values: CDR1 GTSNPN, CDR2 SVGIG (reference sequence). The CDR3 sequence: CAWSGTMNTEAFF. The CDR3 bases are TGTGCCTGGAGTGGGACTATGAACACTGAAGCTTTCTTT.

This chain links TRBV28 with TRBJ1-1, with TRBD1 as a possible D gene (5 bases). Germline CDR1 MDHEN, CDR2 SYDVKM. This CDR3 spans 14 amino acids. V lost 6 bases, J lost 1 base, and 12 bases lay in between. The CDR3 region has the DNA TGTGCCAGCAGGGCCCGGAGGGGGAACACTGAAGCTTTCTTT. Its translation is CASRARRGNTEAFF.

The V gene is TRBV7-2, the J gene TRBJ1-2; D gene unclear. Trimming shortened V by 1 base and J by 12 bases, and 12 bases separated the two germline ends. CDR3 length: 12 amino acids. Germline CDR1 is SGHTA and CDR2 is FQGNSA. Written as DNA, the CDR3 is TGTGCCAGCAGCTTAGAGCCAAGGAGGGACACCTTC. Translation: CASSLEPRRDTF.